The 20 T cell receptor beta chains below were found in one sample sequenced in a study of T cell changes during pregnancy in multiple sclerosis. Clones were read by immunoSEQ multiplex PCR, and TCRdb kept only the in-frame ones, dropping some. This sample has 56,000 or so clones, with around 94% found just once. Sequencing was performed on CD4+ T cells from peripheral blood mononuclear cells, taken in the third trimester of pregnancy. These receptors originate from a female donor with multiple sclerosis, enrolled in a pregnancy study.

The chain couples TRBV19 to TRBJ1-4; no clear D. V gave up 5 bases and J gave up 8 bases, with 6 bases separating them. Germline CDR1 reads LNHDA; CDR2 reads SQIVND (reference sequence). This CDR3 is built from 11 residues. The CDR3 DNA reads as TGTGCCAGTAGTGCGATGGAAAAACTGTTTTTT. Amino acid sequence: CASSAMEKLFF. Based on the CDR3 plus reference TRBV19 and TRBJ1-4, the full variable domain is DGGITQSPKYLFRKEGQNVTLSCEQNLNHDAMYWYRQDPGQGLRLIYYSQIVNDFQKGDIAEGYSVSREKKESFPLTVTSAQKNPTAFYLCASSAMEKLFFGSGTQLSVL.

V and J are TRBV7-2 and TRBJ2-5; maybe TRBD2 (5 bases). The V gene's germline CDR1 is SGHTA and CDR2 FQGNSA. This CDR3 has 15 amino acids. The ends were cut back, 1 base at V and 5 bases at J, with 14 bases in the middle. The CDR3: CASSLVRAGSETQYF. For the CDR3, the DNA is TGTGCCAGCAGCTTAGTTCGGGCGGGTTCGGAGACCCAGTACTTC.

This clone was observed a single time. The chain uses TRBV6-1 and TRBJ2-7, with 7 bases identical to TRBD2. This CDR3 is built from 13 residues. J was trimmed by 4 bases and V by 4 bases; bases with no gene match: 4. The V gene's germline CDR1 is MNHNS and CDR2 SASEGT. CDR3 coding DNA: TGTGCCAGCAGTGTGACTAGCTGGTACGAGCAGTACTTC. Translation: CASSVTSWYEQYF.

The chain has TRBV15 and TRBJ2-3, with 11 bases matching TRBD2. V lost 1 base to trimming and J lost 0 bases; unmatched junction nucleotides: 0. The CDR3 totals 16 residues. The V gene's germline CDR1 is LNHNV and CDR2 YYDKDF (reference sequence). The CDR3 reads CATSRGTSGSTDTQYF. The CDR3, as DNA: TGTGCCACCAGCAGAGGGACTAGCGGGAGCACAGATACGCAGTATTTT.

About this clone: Other DNA sequences from this sample encode an identical CDR3 as well. The V call is TRBV7-2, the J call TRBJ2-7, with D perhaps TRBD2 (5 bases). V was cut by 1 base and J by 6 bases, with 10 bases left in between. The CDR3 is made up of 13 amino acids. Germline assignment: CDR1 SGHTA and CDR2 FQGNSA. CDR3 sequence reads: CASSLGGRGEQYF. The CDR3, as DNA: TGTGCCAGCAGCTTAGGTGGGAGAGGCGAGCAGTACTTC. The full variable domain, its missing parts supplied by reference TRBV7-2 and TRBJ2-7, is GAGVSQSPSNKVTEKGKDVELRCDPISGHTALYWYRQSLGQGLEFLIYFQGNSAPDKSGLPSDRFSAERTGGSVSTLTIQRTQQEDSAVYLCASSLGGRGEQYFGPGTRLTVT.

In this sample, this clone turned up once. The chain combines TRBV28 with TRBJ2-7, with a possible D match to TRBD1 (6 bases). Trimming left V 5 bases short and J 3 bases short, with 23 bases between. The CDR3 extends over 17 amino acids. Germline V gene data show CDR1 as MDHEN and CDR2 as SYDVKM. In nucleotides, the CDR3 is TGTGCCAGCAGTCCGTTACTCCAGGGGCGCTGGGACTACGAGCAGTACTTC. Encoded protein: CASSPLLQGRWDYEQYF.

This chain joins TRBV11-3 and TRBJ2-2; 7 nucleotides align to TRBD1. The CDR3 consists of 14 residues. The V gene end was trimmed by 5 bases and the J gene end by 6 bases; junction bases not matched to a gene: 6. CDR1 is SGHNT, CDR2 YENEEA, per germline. CDR3 sequence reads: CASSPSTGSGELFF. In nucleotides, the CDR3 is TGTGCCAGCAGCCCCTCGACAGGGTCCGGGGAGCTGTTTTTT.

This chain connects TRBV5-1 to TRBJ1-4; TRBD1 matches at 7 bases. Trimming removed 2 bases from V and 7 bases from J; junction bases left unmatched: 5. The CDR3 length is 14 residues. Germline-derived CDR1 and CDR2 are SGHRS and YFSETQ. CDR3 amino acids: CASSLTGAFEKLFF. The CDR3 DNA reads as TGCGCCAGCAGCTTAACAGGGGCTTTTGAAAAACTGTTTTTT.

The V gene is TRBV6-6, the J gene TRBJ2-3; TRBD1 agrees at 9 bases. J lost 0 bases, V lost 7 bases, and 5 bases had no gene match. From germline, CDR1 is MNHNY and CDR2 SVGAGI (reference sequence). The CDR3 length is 15 residues. The CDR3 here is CASTVQGASTDTQYF. CDR3 nucleotide sequence: TGTGCCAGCACCGTACAGGGGGCAAGCACAGATACGCAGTATTTT.

This clone has a single count. The chain couples TRBV9 to TRBJ2-6, with 8 bases matching TRBD2. The CDR3 sequence is 17 residues long. The germline V gene encodes CDR1 SGDLS and CDR2 YYNGEE. The junction had 2 bases not matched to a gene; V was cut back by 0 bases and J by 0 bases. The CDR3 loop reads CASSVAGGYSGANVLTF. The CDR3, as DNA: TGTGCCAGCAGCGTAGCGGGAGGGTACTCTGGGGCCAACGTCCTGACTTTC.

The chain is built from TRBV14 and TRBJ2-1; D is perhaps TRBD2 (6 bases). V was shortened by 1 base and J by 5 bases, with 21 bases between the two germline ends. The CDR3 consists of 18 residues. Germline V lookup: CDR1 SGHDN, CDR2 FVKESK. The CDR3 sequence: CASSQGKVGGPVHNEQFF. In DNA form, the CDR3 reads TGTGCCAGCAGCCAAGGAAAGGTAGGAGGGCCAGTCCACAATGAGCAGTTCTTC. The full variable domain, with the rest looked up from reference TRBV14 and TRBJ2-1, is EAGVTQFPSHSVIEKGQTVTLRCDPISGHDNLYWYRRVMGKEIKFLLHFVKESKQDESGMPNNRFLAERTGGTYSTLKVQPAELEDSGVYFCASSQGKVGGPVHNEQFFGPGTRLTVL.

This chain links TRBV6-6 with TRBJ2-7; D not resolved. The CDR3 is 10 amino acids. Germline CDR1 MNHNY, CDR2 SVGAGI (reference sequence). Trimming removed 5 bases from V and 9 bases from J, with 8 bases in between. CDR3: CASSHLVQYF. DNA of the CDR3: TGTGCCAGCAGTCACTTAGTGCAGTACTTC.

The J gene is TRBJ2-1, the V gene TRBV6-6; 7 bases align to TRBD1. Trimming cost V 6 bases and J 5 bases; bases outside gene matches: 4. This CDR3 is 13 amino acids long. CDR1 is MNHNY and CDR2 is SVGAGI in the germline V gene (reference sequence). CDR3 DNA: TGTGCCAGCAGCCGCGACAGGGACAATGAGCAGTTCTTC. Translation: CASSRDRDNEQFF.

This chain connects TRBV9 to TRBJ2-3; D not resolved. This CDR3 has 13 amino acids. V lost 1 base and J lost 5, with 8 bases in between. The germline CDR1 and CDR2 sequences are SGDLS and YYNGEE. The CDR3 sequence: CASSVSPGDTQYF. CDR3 nucleotide sequence: TGTGCCAGCAGCGTAAGCCCTGGAGATACGCAGTATTTT.

The chain recombines TRBV5-1 with TRBJ2-7; 7 bases fit TRBD1. Losses at the gene ends were 7 bases for V and 2 bases for J; bases not matched to a gene: 6. The CDR3 spans 13 residues. Germline loops: CDR1 SGHRS, CDR2 YFSETQ. The CDR3 DNA follows: TGCGCCAGCTCCCGGGACAGACCCTACGAGCAGTACTTC. Its translation is CASSRDRPYEQYF.

This clone was counted a single time. The rearrangement uses TRBV6-5 and TRBJ2-3, with D maybe TRBD1 (5 bases). The length of the CDR3 is 15 residues. Per the germline V gene, CDR1 is MNHEY and CDR2 is SVGAGI. V gave up 2 bases and J gave up 2 bases, with 11 bases separating them. The CDR3 region is CASSYTGAVTDTQYF. The CDR3 region has the DNA TGTGCCAGCAGTTACACAGGAGCCGTCACAGATACGCAGTATTTT.

CDR3 nucleotide sequence: TGTGCCAGCTCACCAGACGGGAGTGCCTACAATGAGCAGTTCTTC. It is translated as CASSPDGSAYNEQFF. The chain couples TRBV18 to TRBJ2-1; D might be TRBD2 (6 bases). V was pared by 2 bases and J by 2 bases, with 10 bases between. This CDR3 spans 15 amino acids. Germline CDR1 and CDR2: KGHSH and LQKENI.

This chain connects TRBV6-5 to TRBJ2-1; possibly TRBD2 for D (6 bases). CDR3 size: 15 residues. Trimming stripped 6 bases from V and 5 bases from J, with 17 bases between. Germline CDR1 reads MNHEY; CDR2 reads SVGAGI. CDR3 bases: TGTGCCAGCAGCCGGGACTTCAACGGACACAATGAGCAGTTCTTC. It translates to CASSRDFNGHNEQFF.

The V and J genes are TRBV11-1 and TRBJ2-5, with 14 bases matching TRBD2. J gave up 4 bases and V 5 bases, and 6 bases lay outside the gene matches. Germline V gives CDR1 SGHAT, CDR2 FQDESV (reference sequence). The CDR3 covers 16 residues. The CDR3 DNA sequence: TGTGCCAGCAGCACCGGGACTAGCGGGAGATTAGAGACCCAGTACTTC. It yields the protein CASSTGTSGRLETQYF.

This clone is a singleton in its sample. The rearrangement links TRBV2 to TRBJ2-1, with TRBD1 matching over 7 bases. Germline lookup yields CDR1 SNHLY and CDR2 FYNNEI. The J segment lost 8 bases and the V segment lost 9 bases, leaving 10 bases of the junction unmatched. This CDR3 region has 13 residues. As DNA, the CDR3 is TGTGCCAGTAGACAGGGATTTTGGGATGAGCAGTTCTTC. Protein product: CASRQGFWDEQFF.